A single sample is the source of the 18 T cell receptor beta chains below, sequenced in a study of cytomegalovirus exposure and HLA in healthy donors. The PCR was carried out with 60 Vbeta primers and 13 Jbeta primers. Profiling relied on immunoSEQ multiplex PCR, and the TCRdb table lists in-frame clones only, not all of them. This sample yields roughly 100,000 clones, of which approximately 71% are seen a single time; 8.5% to 10% belongs to the top ten. Sequencing used PBMCs. These receptors all stem from a male donor in good health and CMV-seropositive.

The chain links TRBV7-9 to TRBJ2-5, with D maybe TRBD2 (5 bases). CDR1 and CDR2 (germline): SEHNR, FQNEAQ (reference sequence). The CDR3 extends over 13 amino acids. Trimming shortened V by 3 bases and J by 5 bases, and 10 bases separated the two germline ends. CDR3 amino acids: CASSFGVGETQYF. In DNA form, the CDR3 reads TGTGCCAGCAGCTTCGGGGTCGGGGAGACCCAGTACTTC.

The chain is built from TRBV4-1 and TRBJ2-1; TRBD1 matches at 12 bases. CDR3 length: 18 amino acids. With V trimmed by 4 bases and J by 9 bases, 16 bases remained unmatched. CDR1 and CDR2 (germline): MGHRA, YSYEKL. The CDR3 here is CASSPQVLWDRGRGEQFF. In DNA form, the CDR3 reads TGCGCCAGCAGCCCTCAAGTGTTATGGGACAGGGGGCGAGGTGAGCAGTTCTTC.

This sequence joins TRBV9 and TRBJ2-3; 7 positions match TRBD2. Germline V CDR1 and CDR2: SGDLS, YYNGEE. The CDR3 runs to 16 residues. The ends lost 1 base at V and 0 bases at J; junction bases unmatched: 5. The CDR3: CASSVSREISTDTQYF. The CDR3 DNA is TGTGCCAGCAGCGTATCGCGGGAGATTAGCACAGATACGCAGTATTTT.

The chain combines TRBV19 with TRBJ1-5, with 7 bases that match TRBD1. The length of the CDR3 is 15 residues. Germline V lookup: CDR1 LNHDA, CDR2 SQIVND (reference sequence). V was clipped by 2 bases and J by 1 base; unmatched bases: 2. The CDR3 protein is CASSISGQSNQPQHF. As DNA, the CDR3 is TGTGCCAGTAGTATATCGGGACAGAGCAATCAGCCCCAGCATTTT.

The chain recombines TRBV7-5 with TRBJ2-3; TRBD2 is taken as the D call from the table, unchecked against the DNA. TRBV7-5 is labeled a pseudogene. This CDR3 is built from 22 residues. CDR3 sequence (DNA): TGTGCCAGAAGCTTGAGCCCAATAGACCCGTTGCTAGCCCCCGGGGGGGAAGATACGCAGTATTTT. Its translation: CARSLSPIDPLLAPGGEDTQYF.

V usage is TRBV18 and J usage is TRBJ2-1, with 13 nucleotides matching TRBD2. V lost 3 bases, J lost 4 bases, and 0 bases stayed unmatched. Germline V CDR1 and CDR2: KGHSH, LQKENI. This CDR3 has 15 residues. CDR3 nucleotides: TGTGCCAGCTCACCGGGACTAGCGGGGTACAATGAGCAGTTCTTC. The encoded protein is CASSPGLAGYNEQFF.

The rearrangement joins TRBV7-3 to TRBJ1-6, with 7 positions matching TRBD1. V was pared by 5 bases and J by 5 bases, with 12 bases of the junction left unmatched. The CDR3 loop spans 17 amino acids. Germline loops: CDR1 SGHTA, CDR2 FQGTGA. The CDR3: CASSLRDSSFNNSPLHF. The CDR3 DNA reads as TGTGCCAGCAGCCTCCGGGACAGCAGCTTCAATAATTCACCCCTCCACTTT. The complete variable domain, with remaining parts taken from reference TRBV7-3 and TRBJ1-6, reads GAGVSQTPSNKVTEKGKYVELRCDPISGHTALYWYRQSLGQGPEFLIYFQGTGAADDSGLPNDRFFAVRPEGSVSTLKIQRTERGDSAVYLCASSLRDSSFNNSPLHFGNGTRLTVT.

The V gene is TRBV18, the J gene TRBJ2-7; 8 bases fit TRBD2. Germline V gene data show CDR1 as KGHSH and CDR2 as LQKENI. The CDR3 has 14 residues. J gave up 5 bases and V 6 bases, and 9 bases lay outside the gene matches. In nucleotides, the CDR3 is TGTGCCAGCTCGTACAGCGGGAGTCGCGACGAGCAGTACTTC. Its translation is CASSYSGSRDEQYF.

V is TRBV9 and J is TRBJ2-1; 14 positions match TRBD2. The J segment lost 6 bases and the V segment lost 4 bases, leaving 9 bases of the junction unmatched. This CDR3 region has 17 residues. The germline CDR1 and CDR2 sequences are SGDLS and YYNGEE. The chain's CDR3 is CASSLSPGTSGSNEQFF. Here the CDR3 DNA reads TGTGCCAGCAGCCTCAGCCCCGGGACTAGCGGGAGCAATGAGCAGTTCTTC. Full variable domain (missing parts from reference TRBV9 and TRBJ2-1): DSGVTQTPKHLITATGQRVTLRCSPRSGDLSVYWYQQSLDQGLQFLIQYYNGEERAKGNILERFSAQQFPDLHSELNLSSLELGDSALYFCASSLSPGTSGSNEQFFGPGTRLTVL.

This chain joins TRBV11-3 and TRBJ2-7; 7 positions match TRBD1. This CDR3 comprises 15 residues. Unmatched junction bases numbered 9, after V lost 4 bases and J lost 3 bases. Germline V gene sequence: CDR1 SGHNT, CDR2 YENEEA. CDR3 residues: CASSSQTGLGYEQYF. CDR3 nucleotides: TGTGCCAGCAGCTCACAGACAGGGTTGGGCTACGAGCAGTACTTC.

The chain carries TRBV28 and TRBJ2-7; 14 nucleotides align to TRBD2. CDR1 and CDR2 from the germline V gene are MDHEN and SYDVKM. The CDR3 spans 16 residues. The J segment lost 4 bases and the V segment lost 6 bases, leaving 8 bases of the junction unmatched. CDR3 nucleotides: TGTGCCAGCAGCGATTCCGGGACTAGCGGGAGATACGAGCAGTACTTC. Encoded protein: CASSDSGTSGRYEQYF.

This clone was detected only a few times. Germline and junction disagree at one end, which may indicate a read error. This chain joins TRBV20-1 and TRBJ2-3; TRBD2 matches at 7 bases. The CDR3 covers 8 residues. CDR1 and CDR2 (germline): DFQATT, SNEGSKA (reference sequence). Here the CDR3 reads CSAGTMDF. CDR3 DNA sequence: TGCAGTGCTGGGACTATGGATTTT.

The chain carries TRBV5-5 and TRBJ2-7, with a possible D match to TRBD1 (6 bases). The CDR3 is made up of 14 amino acids. V was clipped by 7 bases and J by 2 bases, with 16 bases between them. Germline V gene lookup returns CDR1 SGHKS and CDR2 YYEKEE (reference sequence). In nucleotides, the CDR3 is TGTGCCAGCTGGGGGCGGCTGACAGCCTACGAGCAGTACTTC. As protein: CASWGRLTAYEQYF.

The chain combines TRBV5-1 with TRBJ2-2, with 9 bases identical to TRBD2. Germline loops: CDR1 SGHRS, CDR2 YFSETQ. The CDR3 length is 17 residues. V trimming: 7 bases; J trimming: 1 base; junction bases outside the gene matches: 11. The CDR3 spells CASGLRLAEKNTGELFF. The DNA of the CDR3 is TGCGCCAGCGGCCTTCGACTAGCGGAAAAGAACACCGGGGAGCTGTTTTTT.

This clone was detected a few times. Sequence at one end of the junction differs from germline and may be a read error. The chain uses TRBV27 and TRBJ2-6; maybe TRBD1 (5 bases). This CDR3 region has 15 residues. CDR1 is MNHEY, CDR2 SMNVEV, per germline (reference sequence). The CDR3 DNA reads TGTGCCAGCAGTCCCCTACCTCCTGGGGCCAACGGCCTGACTTTC. Translated, it gives CASSPLPPGANGLTF.

The V call is TRBV5-1, the J call TRBJ2-5; 7 bases are a match to TRBD1. The CDR3 contains 15 residues. Trimming cost V 3 bases and J 5 bases; bases outside gene matches: 10. Germline V gene sequence: CDR1 SGHRS, CDR2 YFSETQ. CDR3 residues: CASSSQPGTDETQYF. The CDR3 bases are TGCGCCAGCAGCTCTCAACCCGGGACAGACGAGACCCAGTACTTC.

The chain joins TRBV10-2 to TRBJ1-2, with 7 bases lining up with TRBD1. V lost 6 bases and J lost 8; bases outside the gene matches: 6. In germline, CDR1 is WSHSY, CDR2 SAAADI. The CDR3 has 12 amino acids. CDR3 in DNA: TGCGCCAGCAGCAGACAGGGAGAGGGCTACACCTTC. Amino acid sequence: CASSRQGEGYTF.

The V gene is TRBV6-6, the J gene TRBJ2-1, with 15 bases matching TRBD2. CDR1 MNHNY and CDR2 SVGAGI come from the germline V gene (reference sequence). This CDR3 has 15 residues. V lost 5 bases and J lost 7; bases outside the gene matches: 3. The CDR3 reads CASSDGLAGGNEQFF. The CDR3 nucleotides read TGTGCCAGCAGTGACGGACTAGCGGGAGGGAATGAGCAGTTCTTC.